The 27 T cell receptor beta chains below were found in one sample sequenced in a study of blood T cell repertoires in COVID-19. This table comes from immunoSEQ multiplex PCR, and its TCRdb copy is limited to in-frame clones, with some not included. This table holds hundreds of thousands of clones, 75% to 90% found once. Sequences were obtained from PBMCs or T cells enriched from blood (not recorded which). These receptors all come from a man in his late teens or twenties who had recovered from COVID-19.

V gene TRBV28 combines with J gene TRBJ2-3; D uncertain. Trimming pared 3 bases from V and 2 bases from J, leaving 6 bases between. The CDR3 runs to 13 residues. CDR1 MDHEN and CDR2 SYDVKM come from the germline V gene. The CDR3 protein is CASSFRFTDTQYF. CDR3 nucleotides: TGTGCCAGCAGTTTCAGGTTCACAGATACGCAGTATTTT.

CDR3 DNA: TGTGCCAGCAGTTCCCTCCAGAGGAATTCACCCCTCCACTTT. Encoded protein: CASSSLQRNSPLHF. This chain links TRBV6-5 with TRBJ1-6; D is unclear. Germline-derived CDR1 and CDR2 are MNHEY and SVGAGI. This CDR3 contains 14 residues. The V end lost 4 bases, the J end lost 7 bases, and 11 bases lay between the germline ends.

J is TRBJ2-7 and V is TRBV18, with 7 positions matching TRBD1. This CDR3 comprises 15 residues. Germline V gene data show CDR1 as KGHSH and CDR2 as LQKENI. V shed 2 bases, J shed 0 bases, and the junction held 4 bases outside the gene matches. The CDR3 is CASSPTGVGSYEQYF. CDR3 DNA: TGTGCCAGCTCACCAACAGGGGTGGGCTCCTACGAGCAGTACTTC.

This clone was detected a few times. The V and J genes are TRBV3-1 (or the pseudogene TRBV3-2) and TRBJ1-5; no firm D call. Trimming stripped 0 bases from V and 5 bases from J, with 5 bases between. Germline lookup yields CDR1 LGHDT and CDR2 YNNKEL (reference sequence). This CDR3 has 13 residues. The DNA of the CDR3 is TGTGCCAGCAGCCAAGATTCCGATCAGCCCCAGCATTTT. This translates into CASSQDSDQPQHF.

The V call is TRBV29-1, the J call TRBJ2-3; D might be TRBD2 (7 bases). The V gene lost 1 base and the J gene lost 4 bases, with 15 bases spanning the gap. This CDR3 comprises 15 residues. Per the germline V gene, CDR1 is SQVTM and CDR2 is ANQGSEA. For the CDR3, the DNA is TGCAGCGTTGAAGTCCGAGGGGGGGGGTCAGATACGCAGTATTTT. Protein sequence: CSVEVRGGGSDTQYF.

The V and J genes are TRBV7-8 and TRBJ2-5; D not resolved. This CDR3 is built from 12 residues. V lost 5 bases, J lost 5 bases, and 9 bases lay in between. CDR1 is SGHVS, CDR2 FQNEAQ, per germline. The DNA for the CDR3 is TGTGCCAGCAGCCCCTCGGGTGAGACCCAGTACTTC. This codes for CASSPSGETQYF.

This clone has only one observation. The CDR3 loop reads CASSPSGGSTEAFF. The CDR3 region has the DNA TGTGCCAGCAGCCCATCGGGGGGAAGCACTGAAGCTTTCTTT. This rearrangement joins TRBV7-3 to TRBJ1-1; TRBD1 is a possible D gene (5 bases). The V and J ends lost 5 bases and 4 bases respectively, with 14 bases between them. Germline loops: CDR1 SGHTA, CDR2 FQGTGA. The CDR3 loop spans 14 amino acids.

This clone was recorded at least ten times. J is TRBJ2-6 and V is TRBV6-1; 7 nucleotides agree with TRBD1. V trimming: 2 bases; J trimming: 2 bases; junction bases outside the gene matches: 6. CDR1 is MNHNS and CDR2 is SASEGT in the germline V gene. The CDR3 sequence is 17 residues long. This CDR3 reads CASSEIAGGAGANVLTF. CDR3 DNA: TGTGCCAGCAGTGAAATAGCAGGGGGAGCTGGGGCCAACGTCCTGACTTTC.

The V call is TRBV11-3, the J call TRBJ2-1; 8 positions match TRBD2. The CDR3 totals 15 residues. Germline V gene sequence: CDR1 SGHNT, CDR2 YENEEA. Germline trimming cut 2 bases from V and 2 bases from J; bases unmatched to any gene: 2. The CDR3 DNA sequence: TGTGCCAGCAGCTTAACTAGCGGAACCTACAATGAGCAGTTCTTC. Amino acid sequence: CASSLTSGTYNEQFF.

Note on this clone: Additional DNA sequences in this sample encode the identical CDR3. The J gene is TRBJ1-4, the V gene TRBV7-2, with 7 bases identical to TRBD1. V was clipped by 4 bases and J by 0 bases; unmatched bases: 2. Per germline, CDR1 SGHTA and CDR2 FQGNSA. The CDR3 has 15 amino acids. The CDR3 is CASSSQGATNEKLFF. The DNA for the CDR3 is TGTGCCAGCAGCTCCCAGGGGGCAACTAATGAAAAACTGTTTTTT.

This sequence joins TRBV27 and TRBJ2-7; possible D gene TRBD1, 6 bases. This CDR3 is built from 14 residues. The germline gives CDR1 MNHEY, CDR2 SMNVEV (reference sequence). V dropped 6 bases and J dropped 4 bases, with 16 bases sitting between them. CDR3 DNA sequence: TGTGCCAGCAGGGGGTTTCGGACAGATTACGAGCAGTACTTC. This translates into CASRGFRTDYEQYF.

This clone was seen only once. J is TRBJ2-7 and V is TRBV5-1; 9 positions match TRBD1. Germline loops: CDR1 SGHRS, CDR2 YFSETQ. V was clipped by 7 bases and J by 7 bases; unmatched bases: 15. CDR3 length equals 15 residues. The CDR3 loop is CASRPGDRELREQYF. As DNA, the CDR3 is TGCGCCAGCCGGCCCGGGGACAGGGAGTTAAGGGAGCAGTACTTC.

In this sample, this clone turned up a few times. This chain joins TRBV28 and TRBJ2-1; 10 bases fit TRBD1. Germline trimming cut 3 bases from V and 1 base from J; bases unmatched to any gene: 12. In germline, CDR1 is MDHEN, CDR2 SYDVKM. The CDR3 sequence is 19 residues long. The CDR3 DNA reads TGTGCCAGCAGTTTTATCGGGACAGGGGAAGTTGGATCCTACAATGAGCAGTTCTTC. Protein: CASSFIGTGEVGSYNEQFF.

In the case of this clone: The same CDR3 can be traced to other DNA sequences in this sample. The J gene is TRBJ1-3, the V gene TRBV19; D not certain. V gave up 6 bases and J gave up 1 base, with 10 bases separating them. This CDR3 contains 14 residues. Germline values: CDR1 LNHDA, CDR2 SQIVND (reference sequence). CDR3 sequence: CASSPAGSGNTIYF. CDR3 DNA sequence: TGTGCCAGTAGCCCCGCGGGGTCTGGAAACACCATATATTTT.

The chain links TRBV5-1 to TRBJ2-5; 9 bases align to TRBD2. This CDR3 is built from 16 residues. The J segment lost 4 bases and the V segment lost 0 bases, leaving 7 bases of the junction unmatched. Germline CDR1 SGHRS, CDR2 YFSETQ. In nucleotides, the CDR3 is TGCGCCAGCAGCTTGGGAGGCGGGGGGGCCGGAGAGACCCAGTACTTC. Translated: CASSLGGGGAGETQYF.

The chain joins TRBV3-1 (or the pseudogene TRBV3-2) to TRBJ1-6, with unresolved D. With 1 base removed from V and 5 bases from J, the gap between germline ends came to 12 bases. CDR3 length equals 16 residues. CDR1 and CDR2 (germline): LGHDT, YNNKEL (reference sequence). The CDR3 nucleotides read TGTGCCAGCAGCCAAGTTGTGCAAGCAAATAATTCACCCCTCCACTTT. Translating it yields CASSQVVQANNSPLHF.

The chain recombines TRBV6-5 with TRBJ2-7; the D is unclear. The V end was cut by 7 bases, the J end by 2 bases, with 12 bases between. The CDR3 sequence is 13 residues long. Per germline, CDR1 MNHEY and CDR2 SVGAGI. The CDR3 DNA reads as TGTGCCAGCACAGACTTGAACACCTACGAGCAGTACTTC. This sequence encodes CASTDLNTYEQYF.

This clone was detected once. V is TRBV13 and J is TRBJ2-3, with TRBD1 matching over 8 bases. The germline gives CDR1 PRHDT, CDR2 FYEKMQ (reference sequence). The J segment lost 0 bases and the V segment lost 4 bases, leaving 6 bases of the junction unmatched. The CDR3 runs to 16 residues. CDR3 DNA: TGTGCCAGCAGCTACAACAGGGGGTTGAGCACAGATACGCAGTATTTT. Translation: CASSYNRGLSTDTQYF.

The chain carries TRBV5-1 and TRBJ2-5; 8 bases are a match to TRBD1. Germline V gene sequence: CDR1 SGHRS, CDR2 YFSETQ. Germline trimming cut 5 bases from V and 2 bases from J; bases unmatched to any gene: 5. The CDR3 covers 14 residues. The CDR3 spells CASRARQGQETQYF. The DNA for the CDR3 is TGCGCCAGCAGAGCACGACAGGGGCAAGAGACCCAGTACTTC.

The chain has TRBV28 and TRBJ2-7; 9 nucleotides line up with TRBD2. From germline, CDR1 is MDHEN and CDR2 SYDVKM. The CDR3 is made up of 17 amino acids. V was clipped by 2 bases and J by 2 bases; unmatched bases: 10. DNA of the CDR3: TGTGCCAGCAGTTTAGTAGGTAGCGGGAGAAACCCCTACGAGCAGTACTTC. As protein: CASSLVGSGRNPYEQYF.

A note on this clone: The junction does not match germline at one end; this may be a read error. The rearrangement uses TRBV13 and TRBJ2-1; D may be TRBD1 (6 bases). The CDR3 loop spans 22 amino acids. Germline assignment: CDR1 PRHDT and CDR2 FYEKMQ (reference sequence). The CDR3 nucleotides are TGTGCCAGCAGCGCACCTTACCCTAATATAGGGGAGAATGGGACATCCTTCAATGAGCAGTTCTTC. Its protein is CASSAPYPNIGENGTSFNEQFF. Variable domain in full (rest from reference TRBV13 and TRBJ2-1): AAGVIQSPRHLIKEKRETATLKCYPIPRHDTVYWYQQGPGQDPQFLISFYEKMQSDKGSIPDRFSAQQFSDYHSELNMSSLELGDSALYFCASSAPYPNIGENGTSFNEQFFGPGTRLTVL.

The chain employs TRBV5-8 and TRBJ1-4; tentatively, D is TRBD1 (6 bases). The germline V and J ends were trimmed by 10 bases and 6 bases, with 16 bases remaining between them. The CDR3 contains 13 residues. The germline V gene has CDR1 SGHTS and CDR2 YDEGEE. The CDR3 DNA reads TGTGCCGGAAGGACAGCAATATATGAAAAACTGTTTTTT. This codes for CAGRTAIYEKLFF.

CDR3 sequence: CASARDRGRETEAFF. In DNA form, the CDR3 reads TGTGCCAGCGCCCGGGACAGGGGGCGGGAGACTGAAGCTTTCTTT. This chain connects TRBV7-2 to TRBJ1-1, with 12 positions matching TRBD1. The CDR3 has 15 amino acids. The ends lost 8 bases at V and 5 bases at J; junction bases unmatched: 9. Germline CDR1 is SGHTA and CDR2 is FQGNSA.

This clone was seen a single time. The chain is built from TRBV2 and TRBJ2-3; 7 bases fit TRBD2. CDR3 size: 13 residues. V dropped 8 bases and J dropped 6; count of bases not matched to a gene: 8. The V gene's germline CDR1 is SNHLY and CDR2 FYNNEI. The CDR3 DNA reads TGTGCCAGCGCGACGGGGGGACGGGATACGCAGTATTTT. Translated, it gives CASATGGRDTQYF.

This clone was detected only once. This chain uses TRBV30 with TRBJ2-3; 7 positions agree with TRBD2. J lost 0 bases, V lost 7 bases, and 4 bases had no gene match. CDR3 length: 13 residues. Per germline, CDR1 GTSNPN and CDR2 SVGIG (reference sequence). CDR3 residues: CALAGQSTDTQYF. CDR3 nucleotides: TGTGCCTTAGCGGGCCAGAGCACAGATACGCAGTATTTT. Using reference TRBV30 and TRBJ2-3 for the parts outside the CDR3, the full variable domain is SQTIHQWPATLVQPVGSPLSLECTVEGTSNPNLYWYRQAAGRGLQLLFYSVGIGQISSEVPQNLSASRPQDRQFILSSKKLLLSDSGFYLCALAGQSTDTQYFGPGTRLTVL.

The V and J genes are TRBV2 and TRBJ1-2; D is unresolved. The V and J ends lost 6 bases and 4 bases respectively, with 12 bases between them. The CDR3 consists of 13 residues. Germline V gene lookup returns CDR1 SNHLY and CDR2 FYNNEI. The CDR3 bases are TGTGCCAGCAGAGCCGGGTCTTTCTATGGCTACACCTTC. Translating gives CASRAGSFYGYTF.

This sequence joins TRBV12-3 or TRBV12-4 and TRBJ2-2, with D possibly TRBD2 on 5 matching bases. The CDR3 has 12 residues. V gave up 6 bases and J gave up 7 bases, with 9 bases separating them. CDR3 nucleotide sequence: TGTGCCAGCAGCTCTCGGGACGGGGAGCTGTTTTTT. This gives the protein CASSSRDGELFF.